A selection of T cell receptor beta chains follows, all from one sample in a study of OX40 agonist ivuxolimab in advanced cancers. Clones were sequenced by immunoSEQ multiplex PCR, and TCRdb holds only the in-frame ones, with some missing. The data contain 73,000 or so clones, over 75% of them seen just once; the ten biggest clones take up approximately 0.65%. The starting material was CD4+ or CD8+ T cells sorted from blood, obtained in a trial of the OX40 agonist ivuxolimab. Source of these receptors: an adult with an advanced solid tumor such as melanoma, head and neck, liver or kidney cancer. Both conserved end residues are trimmed from each CDR3.

j_call: TRBJ1-2; v_call: TRBV27; cdr3_aa: ASSYREGYGYT
j_call: TRBJ1-2; v_call: TRBV9; cdr3_aa: ASSVDETPEWGYT
j_call: TRBJ1-3; v_call: TRBV12-5; cdr3_aa: ASGLVEDGNTIY
j_call: TRBJ1-1; v_call: TRBV18; cdr3_aa: ASSPREPENTEAF
j_call: TRBJ1-5; v_call: TRBV10-1; cdr3_aa: ASSEGGARNQPQH
j_call: TRBJ1-1; v_call: TRBV7-2; cdr3_aa: ASSQGMSVTEAF
j_call: TRBJ1-6; v_call: TRBV7-9; cdr3_aa: ASSLSDRPNSPLH
j_call: TRBJ1-2; v_call: TRBV4-2; cdr3_aa: AGSQVVEYGYT
j_call: TRBJ2-7; v_call: TRBV6-5; cdr3_aa: ASSYLQGGTYEQY
j_call: TRBJ2-1; v_call: TRBV6-6; cdr3_aa: ASRRGGSYNEQF
j_call: TRBJ2-1; v_call: TRBV19; cdr3_aa: ASTLGRGPSSYNEQF
j_call: TRBJ1-5; v_call: TRBV4-3; cdr3_aa: ASSQETDSNQPQH
j_call: TRBJ1-4; v_call: TRBV2; cdr3_aa: ASSLGLEKLF
j_call: TRBJ2-2; v_call: TRBV4-3; cdr3_aa: ASSQDQGGGRVGELF
j_call: TRBJ2-5; v_call: TRBV5-1; cdr3_aa: ASAPLSASGGYQETQY
j_call: TRBJ1-1; v_call: TRBV5-1; cdr3_aa: ASSLSGGKLNTEAF
j_call: TRBJ2-7; v_call: TRBV7-2; cdr3_aa: ASSLTASYEQY
j_call: TRBJ2-3; v_call: TRBV5-5; cdr3_aa: ASGLAASTDTQY
j_call: TRBJ2-3; v_call: TRBV7-2; cdr3_aa: ASSPTGTNTQY
j_call: TRBJ2-7; v_call: TRBV5-1; cdr3_aa: ASSPQGDYEQY
j_call: TRBJ2-3; v_call: TRBV5-1; cdr3_aa: ASAGGGDTQY
j_call: TRBJ2-5; v_call: TRBV19; cdr3_aa: ASSHRHLAGETQY
j_call: TRBJ2-7; v_call: TRBV30; cdr3_aa: AWSPTVYEQY
j_call: TRBJ2-1; v_call: TRBV12-5; cdr3_aa: ASSPGQGDNEQF
j_call: TRBJ2-3; v_call: TRBV5-1; cdr3_aa: ASSPRRGGLSADTQY
j_call: TRBJ2-1; v_call: TRBV18; cdr3_aa: ASSLNNEQF
j_call: TRBJ2-4; v_call: TRBV10-3; cdr3_aa: AIGTGVGIQY
j_call: TRBJ1-3; v_call: TRBV7-8; cdr3_aa: ASSLRQARSGNTIY
j_call: TRBJ1-2; v_call: TRBV7-8; cdr3_aa: ASSPPGFNYGYT
j_call: TRBJ2-5; v_call: TRBV7-2; cdr3_aa: ASSSGVSETQY
j_call: TRBJ1-6; v_call: TRBV30; cdr3_aa: AWSQTGIASPLH
j_call: TRBJ2-2; v_call: TRBV13; cdr3_aa: ASSLSGGRTGELF
j_call: TRBJ1-2; v_call: TRBV5-5; cdr3_aa: ASSPEVSANYGYT
j_call: TRBJ2-3; v_call: TRBV9; cdr3_aa: ASSVLTGLGTDTQY
j_call: TRBJ1-6; v_call: TRBV5-1; cdr3_aa: ASSLAASAFSPLH
j_call: TRBJ2-7; v_call: TRBV6-1; cdr3_aa: ATGGRGSSYEQY
j_call: TRBJ2-1; v_call: TRBV12-2; cdr3_aa: ASRPESRAPYNEQF
j_call: TRBJ2-3; v_call: TRBV9; cdr3_aa: ASSVGSGGGDTQY
j_call: TRBJ1-4; v_call: TRBV30; cdr3_aa: ALAEQANEKLF
j_call: TRBJ2-5; v_call: TRBV7-2; cdr3_aa: ASSLTSVQETQY
j_call: TRBJ2-3; v_call: TRBV11-2; cdr3_aa: ASSLDPGRTDTQY
j_call: TRBJ2-7; v_call: TRBV6-5; cdr3_aa: ASRISKGEQY
j_call: TRBJ1-4; v_call: TRBV27; cdr3_aa: ASSLYRDSGKLF
j_call: TRBJ1-1; v_call: TRBV6-1; cdr3_aa: ASMRENTEAF
j_call: TRBJ2-3; v_call: TRBV7-9; cdr3_aa: ASATSAVGTDTQY
j_call: TRBJ2-5; v_call: TRBV7-2; cdr3_aa: ASSLIGNNQETQY
j_call: TRBJ2-1; v_call: TRBV12-5; cdr3_aa: ASGPAGGLYDNEQF
j_call: TRBJ1-2; v_call: TRBV19; cdr3_aa: ASKSRDRGQPNYGYT
j_call: TRBJ2-1; v_call: TRBV19; cdr3_aa: ASNPLPAGGRAQF
j_call: TRBJ1-5; v_call: TRBV18; cdr3_aa: ASSRAGTSNQPQH
j_call: TRBJ1-6; v_call: TRBV5-8; cdr3_aa: ASSLGGSSYNSPLH
j_call: TRBJ1-1; v_call: TRBV6-6; cdr3_aa: ASSYGEGNTEAF
j_call: TRBJ2-7; v_call: TRBV7-2; cdr3_aa: ASSPDSSSYEQY
j_call: TRBJ1-1; v_call: TRBV7-2; cdr3_aa: ASSLQENTEAF
j_call: TRBJ1-4; v_call: TRBV7-9; cdr3_aa: ASSDQGSVKEKLF
j_call: TRBJ1-5; v_call: TRBV27; cdr3_aa: ASSLTGGVNNQPQH
j_call: TRBJ2-7; v_call: TRBV18; cdr3_aa: ASSPVTELYEQY
j_call: TRBJ2-5; v_call: TRBV4-1; cdr3_aa: ASSPNWREETQY
j_call: TRBJ1-5; v_call: TRBV19; cdr3_aa: ASSTSTSNQPQH